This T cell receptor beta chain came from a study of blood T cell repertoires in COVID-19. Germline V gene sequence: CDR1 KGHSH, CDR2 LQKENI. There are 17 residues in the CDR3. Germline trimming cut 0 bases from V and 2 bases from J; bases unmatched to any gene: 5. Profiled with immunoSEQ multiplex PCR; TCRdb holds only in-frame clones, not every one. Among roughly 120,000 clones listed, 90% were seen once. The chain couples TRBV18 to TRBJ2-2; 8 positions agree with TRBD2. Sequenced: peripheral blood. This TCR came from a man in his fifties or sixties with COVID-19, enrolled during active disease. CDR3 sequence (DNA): TGTGCCAGCTCACCACCGTCACTAGCGGTAAACACCGGGGAGCTGTTTTTT. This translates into CASSPPSLAVNTGELFF.